Listed below are T cell receptor beta chains from one sample, sequenced in a study of cytomegalovirus exposure and HLA in healthy donors. Assay: immunoSEQ multiplex PCR; the TCRdb copy retains only in-frame clones and omits some. The sample shows 120,000 to 150,000 clones, approximately 90% of them seen only once. Sequenced: PBMCs. Every receptor here comes from a man younger than 30 in good health and CMV-seronegative. Both conserved end residues are part of each CDR3. Fields, in order: D gene, V gene, J gene, CDR3 protein. A D gene is named only where the DNA matches it firmly.

>NA|TRBV7-9|TRBJ1-4
CASSPPNEKLFF
>NA|TRBV5-1|TRBJ1-1
CASRRENTEAFF
>TRBD2|TRBV7-2|TRBJ2-1
CASSLRRSGVGRNNEQFF
>NA|TRBV5-4|TRBJ2-3
CASLGGSTDTQYF
>TRBD2|TRBV9|TRBJ2-1
CASSPGLAGTRYNEQFF
>TRBD1|TRBV30|TRBJ1-2
CAWDREGYTF
>TRBD2|TRBV5-1|TRBJ2-3
CASSLAGGTDTQYF
>NA|TRBV5-1|TRBJ1-3
CASSTDGGRAGNTIYF
>NA|TRBV11-3|TRBJ2-3
CASSWGVTATRTDTQYF
>TRBD1|TRBV4-2|TRBJ1-2
CASSQGDRDAVYTF
>NA|TRBV7-8|TRBJ2-3
CASSPTHLGSSGGYTQYF
>NA|TRBV19|TRBJ2-7
CASSDRSARLFYEQYF
>TRBD1|TRBV5-1|TRBJ1-2
CASRAGGSDYGYTF
>NA|TRBV9|TRBJ2-1
CASSGARGHNEQFF
>TRBD2|TRBV5-4|TRBJ2-2
CASSSSGLAIFGGELFF
>NA|TRBV21-1|TRBJ1-5
CASTKRGGRTQHF
>NA|TRBV5-1|TRBJ2-2
CASSLAQGGELFF
>TRBD1|TRBV27|TRBJ1-3
CASSLNKDRRCRTILSGNTIYF
>TRBD1|TRBV5-1|TRBJ2-3
CASSLGRLGQSTDTQYF
>TRBD1|TRBV5-6|TRBJ2-1
CASSWGQGRGEQFF
>NA|TRBV7-2|TRBJ1-2
CASSLYLRDYTF
>NA|TRBV13|TRBJ2-7
CASSFPDGGVQDEQYF
>TRBD1|TRBV11-2|TRBJ1-2
CASSAGTGFNGYTF
>TRBD1|TRBV18|TRBJ1-1
CASSPDRDGTEAFF
>TRBD2|TRBV7-6|TRBJ2-3
CASSRSGTSGRIDTQYF
>NA|TRBV19|TRBJ1-2
CASSIRVDNYGYTF
>NA|TRBV10-3|TRBJ1-1
CAISEGWGHSEAFF
>TRBD2|TRBV4-2|TRBJ2-2
CASSRTSGGVSELFF
>NA|TRBV7-9|TRBJ2-3
CASLPGLSTDTQYF
>NA|TRBV12-5|TRBJ2-6
CASGFGRSSGANVLTF
>TRBD2|TRBV6-6|TRBJ2-2
CASTLLAENTGELFF
>NA|TRBV5-1|TRBJ1-1
CASGNQQGSEAFF
>TRBD2|TRBV10-3|TRBJ2-3
CAISERAGAGDTQYF
>NA|TRBV11-3|TRBJ2-1
CASSPGSYNEQFF
>NA|TRBV10-1|TRBJ2-3
CASSESREADTQYF
>NA|TRBV5-1|TRBJ2-3
CASSLAAGARDTQYF
>TRBD1|TRBV9|TRBJ1-1
CASSRPGQGNTEAFF
>NA|TRBV9|TRBJ1-4
CASSPGVNEKLFF
>NA|TRBV30|TRBJ1-5
CAWAPGGGQPQHF
>TRBD1|TRBV6-5|TRBJ1-2
CASSYSRDSSYGYTF
>TRBD1|TRBV6-5|TRBJ1-3
CASRIDRVSGNTIYF
>NA|TRBV7-2|TRBJ2-3
CASSLLAEASTDTQYF
>NA|TRBV6-5|TRBJ2-1
CASSPNRAEQFF
>NA|TRBV2|TRBJ1-2
CASIRRATNYGYTF
>NA|TRBV10-3|TRBJ1-1
CAISERSSGAAKEAFF
>NA|TRBV5-1|TRBJ1-3
CASSLGSGQGNTIYF
>TRBD1|TRBV7-6|TRBJ1-2
CASSLGGQGGDYGYTF
>TRBD2|TRBV5-1|TRBJ2-1
CASSLARGENNEQFF
>NA|TRBV2|TRBJ1-1
CASSELQQTNTEAFF
>TRBD1|TRBV7-2|TRBJ2-1
CASSKLQGVTYNEQFF
>NA|TRBV5-1|TRBJ2-5
CASSLVGGQETQYF
>NA|TRBV2|TRBJ2-7
CASSESWENSYEQYF
>TRBD2|TRBV15|TRBJ2-3
CATSRVPTSGGNTDTQYF
>NA|TRBV27|TRBJ2-1
CASSFAGSNGYNEQFF
>TRBD2|TRBV7-3|TRBJ2-2
CASSRTAGGPAGELFF
>TRBD2|TRBV6-5|TRBJ2-6
CASTGGGANVLTF
>NA|TRBV9|TRBJ2-2
CASSPQGSNTGELFF
>TRBD1|TRBV5-1|TRBJ1-2
CASSLGQGNGYTF
>TRBD1|TRBV5-1|TRBJ2-1
CASSEWTGGSEQFF
>NA|TRBV5-1|TRBJ1-2
CASSLASDYYGYTF